What follows is one T cell receptor (beta chain) and its context. The antigen is undetermined. These data come from a study of response to subunit inactivated influenza vaccine. The CDR3 consists of 15 residues. Germline V gene sequence: CDR1 SGHVS, CDR2 FNYEAQ. Trimming stripped 5 bases from V and 2 bases from J, with 13 bases between. General study points: A suggestion made by the authors is that each seasonal influenza vaccination recruits few new T cells.

TCRdb redid the calling of the RT-PCR reads with MiXCR, one entry per CDR3 protein. This table has a few hundred thousand distinct CDR3 sequences, 11% appearing once. The source is a man aged 45-65 years who received an inactivated influenza vaccine. This material consisted of PBMCs from blood, taken about 40 days after vaccination. This chain connects TRBV7-6 to TRBJ2-1; tentatively, D is TRBD2 (6 bases). CDR3 bases: TGTGCCAGCAGCCCTAGTCCGGGAGCCTACAATGAGCAGTTCTTC. It encodes CASSPSPGAYNEQFF.